Listed below are T cell receptor beta chains from one sample, sequenced in a study of T cell changes during pregnancy in multiple sclerosis. Method: immunoSEQ multiplex PCR; TCRdb's copy keeps in-frame clones and lacks some. The sample contains roughly 93,000 clones, approximately 90% of which appear only once. The specimen comprised peripheral blood, sampled after pregnancy. The receptors shown here come from a female donor in good health, enrolled as a control in a pregnancy study. Each CDR3 is given with its conserved first and last residue. A D gene is named only where the DNA matches it firmly. Part of the rows lack a size; the others show once, few, many or a class for expanded clones.

j_gene | d_gene | v_gene | abundance | CDR3aa | CDR3nt
TRBJ2-1 | TRBD2 | TRBV27 | - | CASSRLVTSGRNEQFF | TGTGCCAGCAGCAGACTCGTCACTAGCGGGAGGAATGAGCAGTTCTTC
TRBJ2-7 | - | TRBV7-2 | - | CASSPTRGPYEQYF | TGTGCCAGCAGCCCCACGCGAGGGCCCTACGAGCAGTACTTC
TRBJ2-1 | TRBD1 | TRBV29-1 | - | CSVEDGQGSSNEQFF | TGCAGCGTTGAAGATGGACAGGGGTCGAGCAATGAGCAGTTCTTC
TRBJ2-3 | - | TRBV6-5 | - | CASSKAESTDTQYF | TGTGCCAGCAGTAAAGCGGAAAGCACAGATACGCAGTATTTT
TRBJ2-1 | TRBD2 | TRBV7-9 | - | CASSPSGDNEQFF | TGTGCCAGCAGCCCTAGCGGGGACAATGAGCAGTTCTTC
TRBJ1-5 | - | TRBV9 | - | CASSAGTNNQPQHF | TGTGCCAGCAGCGCCGGGACTAACAATCAGCCCCAGCATTTT
TRBJ1-3 | - | TRBV29-1 | - | CSVSTGAGNTIYF | TGCAGCGTCAGTACAGGAGCTGGAAACACCATATATTTT
TRBJ2-3 | - | TRBV15 | once | CATSRDQGTTSTDTQYF | TGTGCCACCAGCAGAGATCAGGGGACAACTAGCACAGATACGCAGTATTTT
TRBJ2-1 | - | TRBV7-6 | - | CASSDTDWTKDNEQFF | TGTGCCAGCAGCGACACCGACTGGACTAAGGACAATGAGCAGTTCTTC
TRBJ2-7 | TRBD1 | TRBV15 | - | CATSSRGAGGVLGQYF | TGTGCCACCAGCTCCCGAGGGGCAGGGGGTGTCCTCGGGCAGTACTTC
TRBJ2-2 | TRBD1 | TRBV6-1 | - | CASRAGTGDTGELFF | TGTGCCAGCAGGGCCGGGACAGGGGACACCGGGGAGCTGTTTTTT
TRBJ1-1 | - | TRBV2 | - | CASSEGGQNTEAFF | TGTGCCAGCAGTGAAGGAGGACAGAACACTGAAGCTTTCTTT